This TCR beta chain was retrieved from a study of breast tumors, draining lymph nodes, adjacent tissues (dated by TCRdb to between 2015 and 2016). Broadly, across the study: In breast cancer patients, the study compared the TCR beta repertoires of tumor, adjacent nontumor tissue and axillary lymph nodes. The study aimed to assess the relationships and possible T-cell exchange between tumor, surrounding tissue and draining lymph node repertoires in human breast cancer.

The trim is 1 base for V and 7 bases for J, with a gap of 14 bases between the germline ends. CDR1 is given as DFQATT and CDR2 as SNEGSKA, both from the germline V gene (reference sequence). The CDR3 numbers 14 residues from cysteine through phenylalanine. The kept DNA is CDR3 alone, 42 bases in frame from the first base. The run used an Illumina HiSeq 2000. TCR beta chain libraries were generated through multiplex PCR amplification. The amplified TCR beta chain products were analyzed by high-throughput sequencing. Using fastp at Q25 and MiXCR, TCRdb reprocessed the public reads and kept productive beta chains. Each CDR3 protein appears once, grouped with its most common genes and DNA. For this sample the table gives fewer than 250,000 distinct CDR3 sequences, of which approximately 29% were detected only once. Clones ranked in the top ten supply about 1.4% of the sample. This clonotype has ten or more counts. Its recognized antigen is unknown. Base quality data are lacking; no much larger clone is found one base away.

Lymph node samples came from the axillary draining lymph nodes of breast cancer patients. What the authors observed across the whole study: A scenario in which most tumor T cells derive from the lymph node and then expand within tumor tissue was judged to be consistent with the data. Tumor and nontumor tissue repertoires were found to be significantly more similar in luminal-like than in basal-like breast cancer. The study presented the conclusion that tumor T cells originate in lymph nodes as consistent with a hypothesis, not as something directly demonstrated. T-cell repertoire diversity in tumors was found to be lower than in lymph nodes but higher than in nontumor tissue, and preferential V and J gene usage was observed.

The clonotype was recovered from a female donor with breast cancer. Some clones in this sample may be carry-over from other donors' samples. In this chain, TRBV20-1 is recombined with TRBJ2-4; TRBD2 is possibly the D segment (6 matching bases). What was sequenced was axillary lymph node tissue. The CDR3 amino acid sequence is: CSARGGEAVNIQYF. The base sequence is TGCAGTGCTAGAGGAGGGGAGGCTGTCAACATTCAGTACTTC.